The rows below give T cell receptor beta chains drawn from one sample of a study of cytomegalovirus exposure and HLA in healthy donors. Here immunoSEQ multiplex PCR was the method, and the copy in TCRdb shows in-frame clones only, minus some. The sample records under 200,000 clones, 80% to 85% being singletons. The sequenced material came from PBMCs. All receptors derive from a man in his forties in good health and CMV-seropositive. Both conserved end residues are part of each CDR3. D genes are given only for firm matches. Size is omitted from some rows. Given values are once, few, many or a class for expanded clones.

v_gene	j_gene	abundance	d_gene	CDR3aa	CDR3nt
TRBV7-2	TRBJ1-1	-	TRBD1	CASSLQGDTEAFF	TGTGCCAGCAGCCTACAGGGGGACACTGAAGCTTTCTTT
TRBV6-6	TRBJ1-5	-	-	CASSYSQSGQPQHF	TGTGCCAGCAGTTACTCCCAGTCGGGTCAGCCCCAGCATTTT
TRBV7-7	TRBJ2-2	few	TRBD1	CASSLGTGDRPGELFF	TGTGCTAGCAGCCTCGGGACAGGGGACCGACCAGGGGAGCTGTTTTTT
TRBV7-9	TRBJ1-4	-	-	CASSLVGQTNEKLFF	TGTGCCAGCAGCTTAGTTGGACAGACTAATGAAAAACTGTTTTTT
TRBV30	TRBJ2-1	-	TRBD1	CAWRLGPDRGRWLSSYNEQFF	TGTGCCTGGAGGTTAGGACCGGACAGGGGGCGATGGTTAAGCTCCTACAATGAGCAGTTCTTC
TRBV7-9	TRBJ2-1	-	TRBD1	CASSTGTGSYNEQFF	TGTGCCAGCAGCACCGGGACAGGTTCCTACAATGAGCAGTTCTTC
TRBV4-3	TRBJ2-2	-	-	CASSQGGRSTGELFF	TGCGCCAGCAGCCAAGGAGGGAGGAGCACCGGGGAGCTGTTTTTT
TRBV2	TRBJ1-5	-	-	CASSEGAAGVQPQHF	TGTGCCAGCAGTGAAGGTGCAGCAGGGGTTCAGCCCCAGCATTTT
TRBV29-1	TRBJ2-7	-	TRBD1	CSVAGTGSSYEQYF	TGCAGCGTGGCCGGGACAGGGAGCTCCTACGAGCAGTACTTC
TRBV7-6	TRBJ2-5	once	-	CASSSIQETQYF	TGTGCCAGCAGCTCCATCCAAGAGACCCAGTACTTC
TRBV7-9	TRBJ2-3	-	-	CSSSLTADTQYF	TGTTCCAGCAGCTTAACTGCAGATACGCAGTATTTT
TRBV9	TRBJ2-1	-	-	CASSVVGGPPFF	TGTGCCAGCAGCGTAGTGGGGGGGCCCCCGTTCTTC
TRBV7-2	TRBJ2-7	once	-	CASSLITDEQYF	TGTGCCAGCAGCTTAATAACAGACGAGCAGTACTTC
TRBV5-1	TRBJ1-4	-	-	CASSLESGANEKLFF	TGCGCCAGCAGCTTGGAATCGGGGGCTAATGAAAAACTGTTTTTT
TRBV7-8	TRBJ2-7	-	TRBD2	CASSLDSGVVYEQYF	TGTGCCAGCAGCTTAGACAGCGGGGTAGTCTACGAGCAGTACTTC
TRBV2	TRBJ1-4	-	TRBD1	CASSQTKPGQGARYSEKLFF	TGTGCCAGCAGCCAAACCAAACCGGGACAGGGGGCGCGGTATAGTGAAAAACTGTTTTTT
TRBV7-6	TRBJ2-1	-	TRBD2	CASSGGSGGALNNEQFF	TGTGCCAGCAGCGGGGGTAGCGGGGGGGCTCTTAACAATGAGCAGTTCTTC
TRBV2	TRBJ1-4	-	TRBD1	CASSPGTGTNEKLFF	TGTGCCAGCAGCCCCGGGACAGGGACTAATGAAAAACTGTTTTTT
TRBV30	TRBJ2-3	-	TRBD2	CAWSSPGGDTQYF	TGTGCCTGGAGTTCTCCGGGGGGAGATACGCAGTATTTT
TRBV6-4	TRBJ2-7	-	-	CASSEEEADPFTYEQYF	TGTGCCAGCAGTGAAGAGGAGGCTGACCCCTTTACCTACGAGCAGTACTTC
TRBV4-3	TRBJ1-4	few	-	CASSPPGMNEKLFF	TGCGCCAGCAGCCCCCCAGGAATGAATGAAAAACTGTTTTTT
TRBV14	TRBJ1-2	once	-	CASSRAGTPYGYTF	TGTGCCAGCAGCCGAGCCGGGACACCATATGGCTACACCTTC
TRBV28	TRBJ2-7	-	-	CASSHRTELGYEQYF	TGTGCCAGCAGCCATAGGACAGAACTGGGCTACGAGCAGTACTTC
TRBV5-1	TRBJ2-2	-	-	CASSLQGNTGELFF	TGCGCCAGCAGCTTACAGGGGAACACCGGGGAGCTGTTTTTT
TRBV27	TRBJ1-2	few	-	CASSLSGVIDYGYTF	TGTGCCAGCAGTTTATCCGGGGTGATTGACTATGGCTACACCTTC
TRBV28	TRBJ1-2	-	-	CASRPGGPYGYTF	TGTGCCAGCAGGCCGGGGGGTCCTTACGGCTACACCTTC
TRBV7-9	TRBJ2-5	-	-	CASTESGSQETQYF	TGTGCCAGCACCGAAAGTGGCTCTCAAGAGACCCAGTACTTC
TRBV14	TRBJ2-5	-	TRBD2	CASSRKIGTSQETQYF	TGTGCCAGCAGCCGCAAGATCGGGACTAGTCAAGAGACCCAGTACTTC
TRBV14	TRBJ2-1	-	TRBD1	CASSARHRGLWDEQFF	TGTGCCAGCAGCGCCCGTCACAGGGGTCTCTGGGATGAGCAGTTCTTC
TRBV27	TRBJ1-6	-	-	CASSLWGDSPLHF	TGTGCCAGCAGTTTATGGGGGGATTCACCCCTCCACTTT
TRBV23-1	TRBJ1-2	-	-	CASSPTDGYTF	TGCGCCAGCAGTCCGACTGATGGCTACACCTTC
TRBV29-1	TRBJ2-1	-	TRBD1	CSGDRASEQFF	TGCAGCGGGGACAGGGCGAGTGAGCAGTTCTTC
TRBV13	TRBJ2-3	-	TRBD2	CASSSTGGDGVTTDTQYF	TGTGCCAGCAGCTCGACGGGAGGGGATGGGGTAACGACAGATACGCAGTATTTT
TRBV7-9	TRBJ2-3	few	TRBD2	CASSLSIGLAADTQYF	TGTGCCAGCAGCTTGAGTATTGGACTAGCGGCAGATACGCAGTATTTT
TRBV7-8	TRBJ2-1	-	-	CASSYTTGGNEQFF	TGTGCCAGCAGCTATACGACAGGTGGCAATGAGCAGTTCTTC
TRBV30	TRBJ1-2	-	-	CAWSVGTRTSDGYTF	TGTGCCTGGAGTGTCGGGACACGTACCTCAGATGGCTACACCTTC
TRBV4-3	TRBJ2-1	-	TRBD1	CASSQETGNEQFF	TGCGCCAGCAGCCAAGAGACAGGGAATGAGCAGTTCTTC
TRBV5-6	TRBJ1-2	-	-	CASSWRGANYGYTF	TGTGCCAGCAGCTGGAGGGGAGCTAACTATGGCTACACCTTC
TRBV9	TRBJ2-7	-	-	CASSVEEGEGYEQYF	TGTGCCAGCAGCGTAGAGGAGGGGGAGGGCTACGAGCAGTACTTC
TRBV10-3	TRBJ1-4	-	TRBD1	CAISESEASTGWNEKLFF	TGTGCCATCAGTGAGTCGGAAGCCTCGACAGGGTGGAATGAAAAACTGTTTTTT
TRBV6-6	TRBJ2-2	few	-	CASSYQGNTGELFF	TGTGCCAGCAGTTACCAGGGAAACACCGGGGAGCTGTTTTTT
TRBV5-1	TRBJ2-7	-	TRBD1	CASSSQGRYEQYF	TGCGCCAGCAGCTCACAGGGGCGATACGAGCAGTACTTC
TRBV9	TRBJ1-1	-	-	CASSAPGLTEAFF	TGTGCCAGCAGCGCCCCAGGGCTCACTGAAGCTTTCTTT
TRBV5-4	TRBJ2-3	-	TRBD2	CASSLKSGLLAGIDTQYF	TGTGCCAGCAGCTTGAAAAGTGGGTTACTAGCGGGGATTGATACGCAGTATTTT
TRBV28	TRBJ1-2	-	-	CASSGRGLGYGYTF	TGTGCCAGCAGTGGCAGGGGTTTGGGGTATGGCTACACCTTC
TRBV5-6	TRBJ2-1	-	-	CASSLPNPSNEQFF	TGTGCCAGCAGCTTGCCCAACCCTAGCAATGAGCAGTTCTTC
TRBV11-1	TRBJ2-3	-	-	CASSLVNGGTTDTQYF	TGTGCCAGCAGCTTAGTGAACGGGGGAACCACAGATACGCAGTATTTT
TRBV6-4	TRBJ2-3	many	TRBD1	CASSEGQGSTDTQYF	TGTGCCAGCAGTGAGGGACAGGGAAGCACAGATACGCAGTATTTT
TRBV7-9	TRBJ2-2	-	-	CSSSRGTGELFF	TGTTCCAGCAGCCGGGGGACCGGGGAGCTGTTTTTT
TRBV29-1	TRBJ2-7	few	TRBD1	CSVEGTGATYEQYF	TGCAGCGTTGAAGGGACAGGTGCTACCTACGAGCAGTACTTC
TRBV5-6	TRBJ2-5	-	-	CASSLATRRGWETQYF	TGTGCCAGCAGCTTGGCCACGCGGCGGGGCTGGGAGACCCAGTACTTC
TRBV30	TRBJ1-5	-	TRBD1	CAWSYPPGTGRRWDQPQHF	TGTGCCTGGAGTTACCCCCCCGGGACAGGGAGGCGATGGGATCAGCCCCAGCATTTT